One and the same sample provided the 3 T cell receptor beta chains below, sequenced in a study of Graves' ophthalmopathy and Graves' hyperthyroidism. Amplification of the TCR beta CDR3 regions used RNA transcripts (as template). An initial RT-PCR round employing HTBI primers preceded a second-round multiplex PCR. One entry per CDR3 protein results from TCRdb running MiXCR on the multiplex PCR reads. The sample consists of about 620,000 distinct CDR3 sequences, about 20% of them appearing once. Source material: peripheral blood. The receptors derive from a woman between 18 and 29 years old with stable Graves' hyperthyroidism. Some clones in this sample may be carry-over from other donors' samples.

The chain links TRBV20-1 to TRBJ1-2, with a weak D call TRBD1 (5 bases). This CDR3 comprises 12 residues. V was trimmed by 3 bases and J by 5 bases, leaving 10 bases between them. The germline V gene encodes CDR1 DFQATT and CDR2 SNEGSKA (reference sequence). The DNA for the CDR3 is TGCAGTGCTAGGGGGCAACAGTATGGCTACACCTTC. Its protein product is CSARGQQYGYTF.

This clonotype was found many times. J is TRBJ2-7 and V is TRBV20-1, with 11 bases that match TRBD2. Germline-derived CDR1 and CDR2 are DFQATT and SNEGSKA (reference sequence). With V trimmed by 1 base and J by 3 bases, 2 bases remained unmatched. The CDR3 spans 14 residues. This CDR3 is CSARGLAGSYEQYF. DNA of the CDR3: TGCAGTGCTAGAGGACTAGCGGGGAGCTACGAGCAGTACTTC.

The table lists this clonotype with many counts. The chain recombines TRBV7-2 with TRBJ1-5; D call uncertain. The CDR3 has 12 residues. Trimming left V 1 base short and J 6 bases short, with 4 bases between. Germline loops: CDR1 SGHTA, CDR2 FQGNSA. CDR3 sequence reads: CASSLEVQPQHF. CDR3 DNA: TGTGCCAGCAGCTTAGAGGTTCAGCCCCAGCATTTT.